The clone carrying this T cell receptor (beta chain) qualifies as medium-sized (0.01 to 0.1%). The data derive from a study of metastatic and nonmetastatic thyroid tumors. With MiXCR, TCRdb reprocessed the PCR reads. The data hold 20,000 to 30,000 clones, with around 20% observed a single time. CDR1 and CDR2 (germline): GTSNPN, SVGIG (reference sequence). This CDR3 contains 13 residues. Deletions cut 1 base from V and 6 bases from J, with 12 bases between. Each patient came to thyroid surgery without any prior treatment (of any kind). The rearrangement links TRBV30 to TRBJ1-2; no clear D. The origin of this receptor is a male donor with papillary thyroid cancer or a benign thyroid nodule (not recorded which). Some clones in this sample may be carry-over from other donors' samples. Sequencing input: blood. CDR3 nucleotides: TGTGCCTGGAGTGGGGAGAACCTGGATGGCTACACCTTC. This codes for CAWSGENLDGYTF.